The 21 T cell receptor beta chains in this list originate from one sample, sequenced in a study of identical twins. A single record per CDR3 protein comes from TCRdb applying MiXCR to the 5' RACE reads. This table has around 1.7 million distinct CDR3 sequences, roughly a third appearing once. Sequenced: cord blood. These TCRs come from a newborn girl in good health.

The chain is built from TRBV4-1 and TRBJ2-1; possibly TRBD2 for D (6 bases). Trimming cost V 0 bases and J 4 bases, with 16 bases left between them. This CDR3 contains 17 residues. Germline CDR1 and CDR2: MGHRA and YSYEKL. CDR3 in DNA: TGCGCCAGCAGCCAAGACGGACGGGGGTCCCCTTACAATGAGCAGTTCTTC. Amino acids: CASSQDGRGSPYNEQFF.

This clonotype has a count of ten or more. The V call is TRBV12-3 or TRBV12-4, the J call TRBJ1-2, with D maybe TRBD1 (5 bases). Between the trimmed V and J ends, which lost 3 bases and 0 bases, there was a span of 8 bases. This CDR3 contains 14 residues. The CDR3 sequence is CASSLRGTNYGYTF. In DNA, the CDR3 is TGTGCCAGCAGTTTGCGGGGGACTAACTATGGCTACACCTTC.

A few counts support this clonotype. The J gene is TRBJ2-3, the V gene TRBV10-3; no clear D gene. Trimming left V 7 bases short and J 5 bases short, with 13 bases between. This CDR3 has 13 amino acids. Germline assignment: CDR1 ENHRY and CDR2 SYGVKD. This CDR3 is CAITPLPEDTQYF. The CDR3 DNA follows: TGTGCCATCACCCCCCTGCCGGAAGATACGCAGTATTTT.

This clonotype was seen more than once but under ten times. The rearrangement links TRBV6-6 to TRBJ1-6; no reliable D call. The CDR3 runs to 13 residues. V lost 5 bases, J lost 10 bases, and 12 bases lay in between. From germline, CDR1 is MNHNY and CDR2 SVGAGI (reference sequence). CDR3 residues: CASSNPGVSPLHF. DNA for the CDR3: TGTGCCAGCAGTAATCCGGGCGTCTCACCCCTCCACTTT.

This clonotype was recorded many times. CDR3 coding DNA: TGCAGCGTTGTGAGAGGGACAGGGATGCACGAGCAGTACTTC. It yields the protein CSVVRGTGMHEQYF. The chain combines TRBV29-1 with TRBJ2-7; 9 nucleotides line up with TRBD1. Per the germline V gene, CDR1 is SQVTM and CDR2 is ANQGSEA. V gave up 4 bases and J gave up 5 bases; unmatched junction bases: 9. This CDR3 is built from 14 residues.

This clonotype was counted a few times. This chain uses TRBV5-8 with TRBJ2-6, with TRBD1 as a possible D gene (6 bases). Germline V lookup: CDR1 SGHTS, CDR2 YDEGEE. V was pared by 5 bases and J by 0 bases, with 18 bases between. The CDR3 covers 18 residues. DNA for the CDR3: TGTGCCAGCAGAAAGGTCAACAGGGCGATCTCTGGGGCCAACGTCCTGACTTTC. This codes for CASRKVNRAISGANVLTF. The full variable domain, with the rest looked up from reference TRBV5-8 and TRBJ2-6, is EAGVTQSPTHLIKTRGQQATLRCSPISGHTSVYWYQQALGLGLQFLLWYDEGEERNRGNFPPRFSGRQFPNYSSELNVNALELEDSALYLCASRKVNRAISGANVLTFGAGSRLTVL.

This clonotype was detected only a few times. The genes are TRBV6-6 and TRBJ1-5; D gene unclear. The CDR3 extends over 15 amino acids. Germline V gene data show CDR1 as MNHNY and CDR2 as SVGAGI (reference sequence). V was clipped by 0 bases and J by 2 bases, with 8 bases between them. This chain's CDR3 is CASSYSWVGNQPQHF. CDR3 bases: TGTGCCAGCAGTTACTCGTGGGTAGGCAATCAGCCCCAGCATTTT.

V and J are TRBV5-4 and TRBJ2-5; 7 bases agree with TRBD2. This CDR3 has 13 amino acids. After removal of 6 bases from V and 1 base from J, the junction contained 3 bases not matched to a gene. The germline gives CDR1 SGHNT, CDR2 YYREEE (reference sequence). The CDR3 reads CASNSGGQETQYF. Written as DNA, the CDR3 is TGTGCCAGCAACTCGGGGGGCCAAGAGACCCAGTACTTC.

The chain has TRBV30 and TRBJ1-1, with 7 bases identical to TRBD1. The CDR3 sequence is 13 residues long. Trimming removed 3 bases from V and 4 bases from J; junction bases left unmatched: 5. CDR1 and CDR2 (germline): GTSNPN, SVGIG (reference sequence). The CDR3 sequence is CAWSRRGFTEAFF. DNA of the CDR3: TGTGCCTGGAGCCGCAGGGGGTTCACTGAAGCTTTCTTT.

CDR3 coding DNA: TGTGCCAGCAGCAAAGAATTAGCGGGAGAGACCCAGTACTTC. As protein: CASSKELAGETQYF. The V call is TRBV21-1, the J call TRBJ2-4; no check of the table's D call, TRBD2, against the DNA was made. The better agreement between TRBJ2-5 and the DNA end casts doubt on the J call. TRBV21-1 is flagged as a pseudogene. This CDR3 has 14 amino acids.

This clonotype was recorded once. The chain couples TRBV3-1 to TRBJ1-6; tentative D call: TRBD1 (6 bases). V dropped 5 bases and J dropped 1 base, with 9 bases sitting between them. CDR1 LGHDT and CDR2 YNNKEL come from the germline V gene (reference sequence). This CDR3 is 15 amino acids long. CDR3 in amino acids: CASSIGQSYNSPLHF. The DNA for the CDR3 is TGTGCCAGCAGCATTGGACAGTCCTATAATTCACCCCTCCACTTT. The whole variable domain, remainder taken from reference TRBV3-1 and TRBJ1-6, is DTAVSQTPKYLVTQMGNDKSIKCEQNLGHDTMYWYKQDSKKFLKIMFSYNNKELIINETVPNRFSPKSPDKAHLNLHINSLELGDSAVYFCASSIGQSYNSPLHFGNGTRLTVT.

This rearrangement joins TRBV4-2 to TRBJ2-7; 8 bases agree with TRBD2. Germline V gene data show CDR1 as LGHNA and CDR2 as YNFKEQ. The CDR3 has 16 amino acids. V dropped 1 base and J dropped 1; count of bases not matched to a gene: 6. CDR3 sequence: CASSQALREASYEQYF. The CDR3 coding sequence is TGTGCCAGCAGCCAAGCCCTGCGGGAGGCTTCCTACGAGCAGTACTTC.

In the case of this clonotype: An end of the junction differs from the germline gene, which may be a read error. The V call is TRBV27, the J call TRBJ1-5; perhaps TRBD1 as D (6 bases). CDR3 length: 16 amino acids. The germline V gene has CDR1 MNHEY and CDR2 SMNVEV (reference sequence). In DNA form, the CDR3 reads TGTGCCAGCAGTTTGCAGGGGCTCGGAAGCAATCGGCCCCAGCATTTT. Protein: CASSLQGLGSNRPQHF.

This sequence joins TRBV6-5 and TRBJ2-5; 11 bases map to TRBD2. Trimming at V came to 4 bases and at J to 4 bases, leaving 5 bases not matched to a gene. The germline CDR1 and CDR2 sequences are MNHEY and SVGAGI. CDR3 size: 15 residues. CDR3 amino acids: CASSSLAGGPETQYF. CDR3 nucleotides: TGTGCCAGCAGTTCCTTAGCGGGAGGGCCAGAGACCCAGTACTTC.

This clonotype was seen a few times. This sequence joins TRBV25-1 and TRBJ1-5, with D perhaps TRBD1 (5 bases). CDR3 size: 15 residues. Germline CDR1 and CDR2: MGHDK and SYGVNS. V lost 2 bases and J 2 bases, leaving 10 bases between the germline ends. The CDR3 DNA reads TGTGCCAGCAGTGAAGCGGGGCATGGCAATCAGCCCCAGCATTTT. Protein sequence: CASSEAGHGNQPQHF.

At least ten counts were recorded for this clonotype. The chain employs TRBV12-3 or TRBV12-4 and TRBJ2-7; TRBD1 or TRBD2 may be the D gene (5 bases each). V lost 3 bases and J lost 4, with 16 bases in between. The CDR3 sequence is 15 residues long. The CDR3 here is CASSFWGSAAYEQYF. DNA for the CDR3: TGTGCCAGCAGTTTTTGGGGGAGTGCGGCTTACGAGCAGTACTTC.

The genes are TRBV20-1 and TRBJ2-7; the match to TRBD1 covers 8 bases. The CDR3 has 15 amino acids. Unmatched junction bases numbered 6, after V lost 0 bases and J lost 2 bases. Germline V gene data show CDR1 as DFQATT and CDR2 as SNEGSKA (reference sequence). CDR3: CSARDRQGNPYEQYF. CDR3 bases: TGCAGTGCTAGAGATCGACAGGGGAACCCCTACGAGCAGTACTTC.

This clonotype has a handful of counts. The genes are TRBV6-2 or TRBV6-3 and TRBJ1-1; D is undetermined. CDR1 is MNHEY, CDR2 SVGEGT, per germline. The V and J ends lost 5 bases and 8 bases respectively, with 12 bases between them. The CDR3 has 12 amino acids. The CDR3 DNA is TGTGCCAGCAGTCAGCTGGACGGAGAAGCTTTCTTT. This sequence encodes CASSQLDGEAFF.

Written as DNA, the CDR3 is TGCAGCGTTCAACAGGGCCCTGGAAACACCATATATTTT. It encodes CSVQQGPGNTIYF. The chain combines TRBV29-1 with TRBJ1-3; D perhaps matches TRBD1 (6 bases). The CDR3 has 13 amino acids. The ends were cut back, 5 bases at V and 2 bases at J, with 10 bases in the middle. The germline gives CDR1 SQVTM, CDR2 ANQGSEA.

V gene TRBV12-3 or TRBV12-4 combines with J gene TRBJ2-5; D is unclear. The J call may be in error: the DNA end matches TRBJ2-7 better. CDR3 length: 14 residues. The CDR3 loop reads CASSPQWARYEQYF. The CDR3 coding sequence is TGTGCCAGCAGCCCCCAATGGGCTAGATACGAGCAGTACTTC.

The rearrangement joins TRBV24-1 to TRBJ2-2; D gene uncertain. The germline CDR1 and CDR2 sequences are KGHDR and SFDVKD. V was shortened by 4 bases and J by 2 bases, with 7 bases between the two germline ends. This CDR3 comprises 14 residues. The CDR3 protein is CATSDQYNTGELFF. CDR3 nucleotides: TGTGCCACCAGTGACCAATACAACACCGGGGAGCTGTTTTTT.